This is a list of T cell receptor beta chains from one sample in a study of beta chain features in type 1 diabetes. The method was immunoSEQ multiplex PCR; TCRdb's version includes in-frame clones alone and lacks a portion of them. The sample has a few hundred thousand clones; roughly 14% are singletons. The sample consisted of naive CD4+ T cells from blood. The source of these receptors is a man younger than 40 with type 1 diabetes. Each CDR3 is given with its conserved first and last residue. The D gene is left open where the match is weak. For some rows the clone size is stated as once, few or many, or as a class when expanded; others skip it.

v_call	clone_size	d_call	j_call	cdr3_nt	cdr3_aa
TRBV6-6	few	.	TRBJ1-1	TGTGCCAGCAGTACTCCCGGGACACGAAACACTGAAGCTTTCTTT	CASSTPGTRNTEAFF
TRBV7-2	few	TRBD2	TRBJ2-5	TGTGCCAGCAGCTTAGTGCGGTGGAGCGGGGGGGCCCAGGAGACCCAGTACTTC	CASSLVRWSGGAQETQYF
TRBV5-1	.	TRBD1	TRBJ1-1	TGCGCCAGCAGCTTTGGGACGACAGGGTTGAACACTGAAGCTTTCTTT	CASSFGTTGLNTEAFF
TRBV5-6	few	.	TRBJ1-2	TGTGCCAGCAGCTTGGGCGACGACCGGGACTTC	CASSLGDDRDF
TRBV2	.	TRBD1	TRBJ1-1	TGTGCCAGCAGCGCTGACAGGGCTAACACTGAAGCTTTCTTT	CASSADRANTEAFF
TRBV25-1	few	TRBD2	TRBJ2-1	TGTGCCAGCAGTGGACGACTAGCGGGGGGGCCCTACAATGAGCAGTTCTTC	CASSGRLAGGPYNEQFF
TRBV4-1	few	TRBD2	TRBJ2-5	TGCGCCAGCAGCCAAGGAGCGGGGGGCCTCCAAGAGACCCAGTACTTC	CASSQGAGGLQETQYF
TRBV25-1	.	TRBD2	TRBJ2-3	TGTGCCACCATAGCGGGGGGGTTAGATACGCAGTATTTT	CATIAGGLDTQYF
TRBV11-2	.	.	TRBJ1-1	TGTGCCAGCAGCCCCCAGGGAGGTAACACTGAAGCTTTCTTT	CASSPQGGNTEAFF
TRBV19	few	.	TRBJ2-7	TGTGCCAGTAGTGCCCCCCCGAGTACCGAGCAGTACTTC	CASSAPPSTEQYF
TRBV25-1	few	.	TRBJ2-7	TGTGCCAGCAGTGAATCCACCCCAGGAGGCGAGCAGTACTTC	CASSESTPGGEQYF